The following is a TCR beta chain sequence with its context. What it recognizes is unknown. Both TRBC1 and TRBC2 were covered by a beta constant-region primer of two equimolar oligonucleotides. Nested alpha and beta constant-region primers with the SP2 primer drove four PCR rounds on ligated cDNA. TCRdb re-derived calls from the UMI-ligation and nested PCR reads in MiXCR, one entry per CDR3 protein. The sample includes 100,000 to 150,000 distinct CDR3 sequences, 36% of them seen just once. This CDR3 spans 14 amino acids. V was clipped by 1 base and J by 7 bases, with 12 bases between them. The germline V gene encodes CDR1 SGHTA and CDR2 FQGTGA. The source of the sample is a study of naive and memory T cell subsets. CMV status came from CD4+ IFNgamma after overnight CMV lysate stimulation. Study results and limitations: Over 85% of naive TCR sequences appeared only once, unlike memory subsets. Gini index rose across naive, CM, EM and EMRA in CD4 and CD8. TCR counts from RNA may reflect activation-linked expression changes.

The receptor was derived from a human donor in good health. The chain carries TRBV7-3 and TRBJ2-3; a weak D match, TRBD2 (5 bases). Sample: central memory CD4+ T cells from blood. The CDR3, as DNA: TGTGCCAGCAGCTTAATGGAAGGCGGGTATACGCAGTATTTT. Its translation: CASSLMEGGYTQYF.